Below are 10 T cell receptor beta chains sequenced from a single sample in a study of beta chain features in type 1 diabetes. General study findings and limits: Shortening that was moderate but significant affected the TCRB CDR3s of Type 1 diabetes patients in all four CD4+ subsets.

Their specific antigens are unknown. Reverse transcribing all isolated RNA meant expressed TCRB transcripts were sequenced. Repertoires were generated with immunoSEQ multiplex PCR, while TCRdb's copy carries only in-frame clones and drops some. The table records approximately 130,000 clones, 17% of them present only once. The sample was central memory CD4+ T cells from blood. Receptors originate from a man between 18 and 29 years old with type 1 diabetes.

This chain connects TRBV19 to TRBJ2-3; possibly TRBD1 for D (6 bases). Germline-derived CDR1 and CDR2 are LNHDA and SQIVND (reference sequence). Trimming removed 7 bases from V and 6 bases from J, with 17 bases in between. This CDR3 is built from 14 residues. The CDR3 sequence is CASNLGAQGDTQYF. Here the CDR3 DNA reads TGTGCCAGTAATCTCGGAGCCCAGGGGGATACGCAGTATTTT.

This clone has a handful of counts. This chain links TRBV5-1 with TRBJ2-5; no clear D. The germline V and J ends were trimmed by 0 bases and 2 bases, with 8 bases remaining between them. Germline assignment: CDR1 SGHRS and CDR2 YFSETQ. This CDR3 has 14 residues. The CDR3 nucleotides read TGCGCCAGCAGCTTGGCAAAGGCGCAAGAGACCCAGTACTTC. Its translation is CASSLAKAQETQYF.

The V gene is TRBV6-5, the J gene TRBJ2-7; D not resolved. V was cut by 4 bases and J by 5 bases, with 12 bases left in between. Germline V gives CDR1 MNHEY, CDR2 SVGAGI. The CDR3 totals 13 residues. CDR3: CASSFGSSNEQYF. As DNA, the CDR3 is TGTGCCAGCAGTTTCGGAAGTTCCAACGAGCAGTACTTC.

This clone was found a few times. V gene TRBV9 combines with J gene TRBJ2-3, with D maybe TRBD1 (7 bases). The V end lost 0 bases, the J end lost 5 bases, and 10 bases lay between the germline ends. Germline V lookup: CDR1 SGDLS, CDR2 YYNGEE. The CDR3 is made up of 14 amino acids. In nucleotides, the CDR3 is TGTGCCAGCAGCGTAGCAGGGGGGATAGATACGCAGTATTTT. Protein product: CASSVAGGIDTQYF.

This clone appeared a few times. The genes are TRBV14 and TRBJ2-7; D is possibly TRBD1 or TRBD2 (5 bases each). V was shortened by 3 bases and J by 2 bases, with 17 bases between the two germline ends. The germline V gene has CDR1 SGHDN and CDR2 FVKESK. CDR3 size: 16 residues. CDR3 sequence (DNA): TGTGCCAGCAGCCATGCCCGGGACGCCTGGGCCTACGAGCAGTACTTC. This sequence encodes CASSHARDAWAYEQYF.

This clone appeared a few times. The chain links TRBV5-1 to TRBJ2-7; D not resolved. Germline V gene sequence: CDR1 SGHRS, CDR2 YFSETQ. Trimming cost V 4 bases and J 4 bases, with 15 bases left between them. This CDR3 is built from 14 residues. The CDR3 nucleotides read TGCGCCAGCAGCACGGACCGAGGCCGGTACGAGCAGTACTTC. Translated, it gives CASSTDRGRYEQYF.

This clone was picked up a small number of times. This chain joins TRBV7-9 and TRBJ2-1, with unresolved D. The CDR3 extends over 14 amino acids. Deletions cut 5 bases from V and 9 bases from J, with 17 bases between. Germline V gene data show CDR1 as SEHNR and CDR2 as FQNEAQ (reference sequence). This CDR3 reads CASSLVPGWGEQFF. The CDR3 DNA sequence: TGTGCCAGCAGCCTCGTCCCAGGCTGGGGTGAGCAGTTCTTC.

The chain recombines TRBV19 with TRBJ1-5; the match to TRBD1 covers 8 bases. The CDR3 is made up of 15 amino acids. V gave up 5 bases and J gave up 5 bases; unmatched junction bases: 8. In germline, CDR1 is LNHDA, CDR2 SQIVND (reference sequence). The CDR3 here is CASSLYRGEDQPQHF. The CDR3 DNA reads TGTGCCAGTAGTCTTTACAGGGGGGAGGATCAGCCCCAGCATTTT.

This clone was seen a handful of times. The gene calls are TRBV29-1 and TRBJ2-3; D is tentatively TRBD1 or TRBD2 (5 bases each). Germline V lookup: CDR1 SQVTM, CDR2 ANQGSEA. Trimming cost V 5 bases and J 3 bases, with 9 bases left between them. The CDR3 is 12 residues long. CDR3 protein: CSVWGSTDTQYF. Here the CDR3 DNA reads TGCAGCGTTTGGGGGAGTACAGATACGCAGTATTTT.

This clone has a handful of counts. The J gene is TRBJ2-3, the V gene TRBV30; 7 nucleotides match TRBD1. CDR3 length equals 16 residues. Germline lookup yields CDR1 GTSNPN and CDR2 SVGIG (reference sequence). Germline trimming cut 1 base from V and 5 bases from J; bases unmatched to any gene: 12. The CDR3 DNA is TGTGCCTGGAGTGGTAGGACAGGCATGGAAGGAGATACGCAGTATTTT. This gives the protein CAWSGRTGMEGDTQYF.